This T cell receptor beta chain was documented in a study of OX40 agonist ivuxolimab in advanced cancers. For the wider study: Ivuxolimab was an agonistic, fully human IgG2 monoclonal antibody directed against OX40 (CD134), a costimulatory receptor. Among the approximately 54 dose-escalation patients, about 20 had hepatocellular carcinoma, about 15 melanoma, 9 renal cell carcinoma and 9 head and neck cancer. Partial responses were achieved by three dose-escalation patients, of whom one had hepatocellular carcinoma and two had cutaneous melanoma. The purpose of peripheral TCRbeta sequencing was to test whether ivuxolimab changed TCR sequence diversity and led to clonal T-cell expansion. The paper describes the monotherapy dose-escalation part (N of about 54 patients) of the phase I trial of ivuxolimab. Intravenous ivuxolimab was administered to patients every 2 weeks at six dose levels: 0.01, 0.1, 0.3, 1.5, 3 and 10 mg/kg. The dose-escalation cohort was almost 85% male with a mean age of roughly 60 years, ranging from 23 to 79. Patients were allowed to have had prior anti-PD-1, anti-PD-L1 or anti-CTLA-4 therapy, and approximately 40% of the dose-escalation patients had been treated with checkpoint inhibitors. Broader findings and caveats from the paper: Low levels of normalized T-cell clonal expansion were also shown by some nonresponding patients. In partial responders in the 0.1-3.0 mg/kg groups, normalized peripheral clonal expansion was found to be among the lowest, especially among CD8+ T cells. At doses of 0.1 to 3.0 mg/kg, clonal expansion of both CD4+ and CD8+ T cells in blood was seen between baseline and week 6. The antigen specificity of the clonally expanded peripheral T cells was not determined. After ivuxolimab, expanded clones were on average more numerous among CD8+ T cells than among CD4+ T cells.

Patients with autoimmune disease history or receiving systemic immunosuppression were excluded from the trial. Peripheral blood for TCR sequencing was collected from all dose cohorts at baseline, on cycle 4 day 1, and on cycle 7 day 1. The samples were taken from a phase I, first-in-human, multicenter, open-label dose-escalation trial of ivuxolimab. Adults with locally advanced or metastatic melanoma, renal cell, hepatocellular, or head and neck squamous cell carcinoma were enrolled in the trial. Before TCR sequencing, CD4+ and CD8+ T cells were separately sorted from peripheral blood. Genomic DNA was isolated from the sorted cells so that the TCRbeta CDR3 region could be sequenced. TCRbeta CDR3 regions were sequenced using the immunoSEQ Assay. TCRdb provides this immuneACCESS table in a form limited to in-frame rearrangements. Some clones are lacking; in checked studies, under half of them reflect an unresolved V gene, and why the rest are absent is not known. The sample includes roughly 59,000 clones, with 92% observed a single time. Roughly 13% of the sample goes to the ten largest clones.

V and J are truncated by 8 bases and 1 base respectively, leaving an intervening sequence of 17 bases. CDR1 SEHNR and CDR2 FQNEAQ were looked up in the germline V gene (reference sequence). Counted from cysteine to phenylalanine, this CDR3 has 15 amino acids. The read is trimmed to its CDR3 DNA, 45 bases read in frame from base 1. Concerning this clone itself: It has no known antigen specificity. No clone much larger than this one lies a single base away; base qualities are absent.

The receptor comes from an adult with an advanced solid tumor such as melanoma, head and neck, liver or kidney cancer. The rearranged segments are TRBV7-9 and TRBJ2-5; a tentative D match to TRBD1 spans 5 bases. Specimen: CD4+ or CD8+ T cells sorted from blood, collected in a trial of the OX40 agonist ivuxolimab. The encoded CDR3 is CASPPPKGPQETQYF. The nucleotides read TGTGCCAGCCCTCCACCCAAGGGGCCCCAAGAGACCCAGTACTTC. When the CDR3 is completed using the reference TRBV7-9 and TRBJ2-5 genes on either side, the full variable domain is DTGVSQNPRHKITKRGQNVTFRCDPISEHNRLYWYRQTLGQGPEFLTYFQNEAQLEKSRLLSDRFSAERPKGSFSTLEIQRTEQGDSAMYLCASPPPKGPQETQYFGPGTRLLVL.